This entry describes one T cell receptor (beta chain). This sample is drawn from a study of blood T cell repertoires in COVID-19. Study context: There were acute and convalescent COVID-19 samples, and they came from the United States, Italy and Spain. Sample material is recorded as cDNA or gDNA derived from T cells, B-cell-depleted T cells, or PBMCs.

In the original analysis: For nucleated cells, counts were estimated from reference gene primer amplification. The protocol was immunoSEQ multiplex PCR, while the TCRdb copy is restricted to in-frame clones and leaves out a portion. V, J and clone size are taken as reported in that table, and D and trimming were inferred from the DNA itself. In the table there are around 270,000 clones, 80% to 85% of which are singletons. CDR3 length equals 16 residues. V shed 4 bases and J 2 bases; nucleotides not matched to a gene: 9. The sequencing sample was made of peripheral blood. This sequence joins TRBV23-1 and TRBJ2-3, with 7 bases that match TRBD1. TRBV23-1 is noted as an ORF with a role that remains uncertain. This receptor was identified in a woman in her 40s who had recovered from COVID-19. CDR3 region: CASSPSDRATTDTQYF. CDR3 nucleotide sequence: TGCGCCAGCAGTCCGTCCGACAGGGCCACCACAGATACGCAGTATTTT.